Listed below are T cell receptor beta chains from one sample, sequenced in a study of cytomegalovirus exposure and HLA in healthy donors. Sequencing used immunoSEQ multiplex PCR; TCRdb keeps in-frame clones, though not all of them. Here the sample spans 200,000 or so clones, over 65% being singletons. Sequencing used PBMCs. The source is a woman aged 18-30 years in good health and CMV-seronegative. The CDR3 runs from the conserved cysteine through the conserved F or W. Each record gives: J gene, V gene, D gene, clone size, CDR3 length, CDR3 DNA, CDR3 protein. The D gene is left open where the match is weak. Not all rows give a size; the values are once, few, many and, for expanded clones, a class.

J: TRBJ1-2; V: TRBV9; D: NA; size: NA; length: 15; DNA: TGTGCCAGCAGCGTAGCCGACAGATCTCACTATGGCTACACCTTC; CDR3: CASSVADRSHYGYTF
J: TRBJ2-1; V: TRBV5-1; D: NA; size: NA; length: 14; DNA: TGCGCCAGCAGCAGAGGTGCAGGGCTGGATGAGCAGTTCTTC; CDR3: CASSRGAGLDEQFF
J: TRBJ1-5; V: TRBV27; D: TRBD1; size: NA; length: 14; DNA: TGTGCCAGCAGTAACAGGGGGCGCTATCAGCCCCAGCATTTT; CDR3: CASSNRGRYQPQHF
J: TRBJ2-5; V: TRBV9; D: TRBD2; size: NA; length: 16; DNA: TGTGCCAGCAGCGAGGGGACTAGCGGGAGATTCGAGACCCAGTACTTC; CDR3: CASSEGTSGRFETQYF
J: TRBJ2-1; V: TRBV2; D: NA; size: once; length: 12; DNA: TGTGCCAGCAGTGAAAGCGACTTTGAGCAGTTCTTC; CDR3: CASSESDFEQFF
J: TRBJ1-2; V: TRBV5-6; D: TRBD1; size: NA; length: 13; DNA: TGTGCCAGCAGCTTTGACAGGGGATATGGCTACACCTTC; CDR3: CASSFDRGYGYTF
J: TRBJ1-2; V: TRBV4-1; D: NA; size: NA; length: 14; DNA: TGCGCCAGCAGCCTCGGACTGTTAGACTATGGCTACACCTTC; CDR3: CASSLGLLDYGYTF
J: TRBJ2-3; V: TRBV5-1; D: TRBD2; size: NA; length: 15; DNA: TGCGCCAGCAGCACCCTAGCGGGAGGGATGGATACGCAGTATTTT; CDR3: CASSTLAGGMDTQYF
J: TRBJ2-1; V: TRBV5-1; D: NA; size: NA; length: 17; DNA: TGCGCCAGCAGCCCCAAAGGGAGTCCAGCGGTCTACAATGAGCAGTTCTTC; CDR3: CASSPKGSPAVYNEQFF
J: TRBJ2-3; V: TRBV9; D: TRBD2; size: NA; length: 15; DNA: TGTGCCAGCAGCCTCAGGACTAGCGGCACAGATACGCAGTATTTT; CDR3: CASSLRTSGTDTQYF
J: TRBJ1-5; V: TRBV19; D: TRBD1; size: once; length: 16; DNA: TGTGCCAGTAGTAGCCTGGGACAGGCGAGCAATCAGCCCCAGCATTTT; CDR3: CASSSLGQASNQPQHF
J: TRBJ1-2; V: TRBV5-1; D: NA; size: few; length: 13; DNA: TGCGCCAGCAGCTTGTCAGAAAGAGGCGGCTACACCTTC; CDR3: CASSLSERGGYTF
J: TRBJ2-4; V: TRBV6-1; D: NA; size: NA; length: 16; DNA: TGTGCCAGCAGTGCCCAGGCCCCTGAGACCAAAAACATTCAGTACTTC; CDR3: CASSAQAPETKNIQYF
J: TRBJ1-5; V: TRBV28; D: NA; size: few; length: 16; DNA: TGTGCCAGCTACCCCTCGACCGGGACATCAAACCAGCCCCAGCATTTT; CDR3: CASYPSTGTSNQPQHF
J: TRBJ2-1; V: TRBV5-1; D: TRBD2; size: NA; length: 16; DNA: TGCGCCAGCAGCGGGCGGGCTAGCGGAGACTACAATGAGCAGTTCTTC; CDR3: CASSGRASGDYNEQFF
J: TRBJ1-2; V: TRBV30; D: TRBD1; size: NA; length: 14; DNA: TGTGCCTGGACCCGAGGGGGGACAGTCTATGGCTACACCTTC; CDR3: CAWTRGGTVYGYTF
J: TRBJ1-3; V: TRBV11-1; D: NA; size: NA; length: 13; DNA: TGTGCCAGCAGCCCGGACAGCGGAAACACCATATATTTT; CDR3: CASSPDSGNTIYF
J: TRBJ1-1; V: TRBV19; D: NA; size: NA; length: 14; DNA: TGTGCCAGTAGTCCGCTCCTGCTGAACACTGAAGCTTTCTTT; CDR3: CASSPLLLNTEAFF
J: TRBJ2-2; V: TRBV15; D: NA; size: NA; length: 16; DNA: TGTGCCACCAGCCGAAGTCGGGGGCCCAACACCGGGGAGCTGTTTTTT; CDR3: CATSRSRGPNTGELFF
J: TRBJ2-1; V: TRBV9; D: NA; size: NA; length: 15; DNA: TGTGCCAGCAGCGTCAGTCCGGGGTCGCTAACAGAGCAGTTCTTC; CDR3: CASSVSPGSLTEQFF
J: TRBJ2-5; V: TRBV4-2; D: NA; size: NA; length: 17; DNA: TGTGCCAGCAGCCAAGACCCACCGGCACTCTTGCCAGAGACCCAGTACTTC; CDR3: CASSQDPPALLPETQYF
J: TRBJ2-3; V: TRBV15; D: TRBD2; size: NA; length: 16; DNA: TGTGCCACCAGCAGAGAGAGCGGGGGGGGCACAGATACGCAGTATTTT; CDR3: CATSRESGGGTDTQYF
J: TRBJ2-3; V: TRBV4-1; D: NA; size: NA; length: 17; DNA: TGCGCCAGCAGGGCCCTAGGTCCCCATGCCCGCTCAGATACGCAGTATTTT; CDR3: CASRALGPHARSDTQYF
J: TRBJ1-4; V: TRBV27; D: NA; size: few; length: 13; DNA: TGTGCCAGCAGTAGCCGGGAGGGGGAAAAACTGTTTTTT; CDR3: CASSSREGEKLFF
J: TRBJ2-7; V: TRBV7-9; D: TRBD2; size: few; length: 16; DNA: TGTGCCAGCAGCTCAAAAACGACTAGCCTCTCCTACGAGCAGTACTTC; CDR3: CASSSKTTSLSYEQYF
J: TRBJ2-7; V: TRBV18; D: NA; size: NA; length: 13; DNA: TGTGCCAGCTCACCGGACAGTTCATCCGAGCAGTACTTC; CDR3: CASSPDSSSEQYF
J: TRBJ2-1; V: TRBV5-4; D: NA; size: NA; length: 13; DNA: TGTGCCAGCAGCCGGGACCTGGTCGATGAGCAGTTCTTC; CDR3: CASSRDLVDEQFF
J: TRBJ2-2; V: TRBV27; D: NA; size: NA; length: 13; DNA: TGTGCCAGCGGGGGGACGAACACCGGGGAGCTGTTTTTT; CDR3: CASGGTNTGELFF
J: TRBJ2-3; V: TRBV2; D: NA; size: NA; length: 16; DNA: TGTGCCAGCAGTGAAGCGCAAAGGCTAAGCACAGATACGCAGTATTTT; CDR3: CASSEAQRLSTDTQYF
J: TRBJ2-3; V: TRBV27; D: NA; size: NA; length: 13; DNA: TGTGCCAGCAGGGGATGGAGCACAGATACGCAGTATTTT; CDR3: CASRGWSTDTQYF
J: TRBJ2-5; V: TRBV4-1; D: TRBD1; size: NA; length: 15; DNA: TGCGCCAGCAGCCAACCCCGGGCAGGGGGAGAGACCCAGTACTTC; CDR3: CASSQPRAGGETQYF
J: TRBJ2-7; V: TRBV7-2; D: NA; size: NA; length: 12; DNA: TGTGCCAGCAGCTTCGCGGGCCTGGAGCAGTACTTC; CDR3: CASSFAGLEQYF